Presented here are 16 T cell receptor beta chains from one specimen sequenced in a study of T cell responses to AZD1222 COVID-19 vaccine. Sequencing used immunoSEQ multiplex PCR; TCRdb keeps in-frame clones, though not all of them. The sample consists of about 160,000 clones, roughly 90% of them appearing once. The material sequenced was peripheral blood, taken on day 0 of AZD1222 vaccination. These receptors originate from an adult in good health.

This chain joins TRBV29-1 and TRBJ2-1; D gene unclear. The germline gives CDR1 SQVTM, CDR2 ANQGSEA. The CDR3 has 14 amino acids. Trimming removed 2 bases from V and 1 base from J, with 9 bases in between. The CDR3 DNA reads TGCAGCGTTGAATCCGAAGCTTCCTACAATGAGCAGTTCTTC. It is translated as CSVESEASYNEQFF.

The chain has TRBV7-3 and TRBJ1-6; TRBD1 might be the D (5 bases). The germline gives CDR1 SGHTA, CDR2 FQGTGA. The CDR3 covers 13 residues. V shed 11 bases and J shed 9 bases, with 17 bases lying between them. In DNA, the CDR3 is TGTGCCTCTACCCCGGGGGGAGGTTCACCCCTCCACTTT. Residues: CASTPGGGSPLHF.

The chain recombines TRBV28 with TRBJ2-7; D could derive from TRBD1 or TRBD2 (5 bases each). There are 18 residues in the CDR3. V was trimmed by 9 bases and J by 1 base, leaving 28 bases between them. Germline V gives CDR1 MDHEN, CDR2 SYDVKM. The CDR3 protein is CASSASRTTRQSSYEQYF. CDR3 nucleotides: TGTGCCAGTAGCGCTTCCCGCACTACTCGACAGTCATCCTACGAGCAGTACTTC.

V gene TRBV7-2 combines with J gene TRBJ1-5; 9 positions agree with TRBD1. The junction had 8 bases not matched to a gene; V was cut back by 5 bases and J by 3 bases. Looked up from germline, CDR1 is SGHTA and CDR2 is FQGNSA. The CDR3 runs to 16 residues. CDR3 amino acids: CASSPSGQGTNQPQHF. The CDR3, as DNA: TGTGCCAGCAGCCCGTCGGGACAGGGCACCAATCAGCCCCAGCATTTT.

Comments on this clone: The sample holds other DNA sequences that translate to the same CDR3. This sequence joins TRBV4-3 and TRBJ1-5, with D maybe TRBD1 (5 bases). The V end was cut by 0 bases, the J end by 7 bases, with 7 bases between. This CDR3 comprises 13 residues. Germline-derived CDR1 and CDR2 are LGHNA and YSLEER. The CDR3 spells CASSQERGQPQHF. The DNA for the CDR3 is TGCGCCAGCAGCCAAGAGAGGGGCCAGCCCCAGCATTTT.

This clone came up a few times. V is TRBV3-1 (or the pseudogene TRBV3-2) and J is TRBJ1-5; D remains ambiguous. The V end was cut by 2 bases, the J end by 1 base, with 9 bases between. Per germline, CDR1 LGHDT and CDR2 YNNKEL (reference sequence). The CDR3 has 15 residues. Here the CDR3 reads CASSQSPGSNQPQHF. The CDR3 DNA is TGTGCCAGCAGCCAATCTCCGGGAAGCAATCAGCCCCAGCATTTT.

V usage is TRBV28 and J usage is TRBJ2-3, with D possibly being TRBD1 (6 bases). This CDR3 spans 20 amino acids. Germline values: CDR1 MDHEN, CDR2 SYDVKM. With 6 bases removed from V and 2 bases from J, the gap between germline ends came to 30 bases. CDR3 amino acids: CASRTAREGDPGWVTDTQYF. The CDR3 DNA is TGTGCCAGCAGGACAGCACGCGAGGGGGATCCTGGCTGGGTCACAGATACGCAGTATTTT.

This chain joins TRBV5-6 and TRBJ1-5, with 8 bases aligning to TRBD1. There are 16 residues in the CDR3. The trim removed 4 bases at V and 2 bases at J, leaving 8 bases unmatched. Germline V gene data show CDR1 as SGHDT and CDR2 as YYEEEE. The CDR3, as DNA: TGTGCCAGCAGCAGAGACAGGGGAAATGGCAATCAGCCCCAGCATTTT. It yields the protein CASSRDRGNGNQPQHF.

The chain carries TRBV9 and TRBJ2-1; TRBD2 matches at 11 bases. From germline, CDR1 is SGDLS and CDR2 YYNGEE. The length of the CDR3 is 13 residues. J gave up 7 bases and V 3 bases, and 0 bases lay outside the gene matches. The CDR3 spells CASSGLAGNEQFF. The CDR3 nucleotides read TGTGCCAGCAGCGGACTAGCGGGAAATGAGCAGTTCTTC.

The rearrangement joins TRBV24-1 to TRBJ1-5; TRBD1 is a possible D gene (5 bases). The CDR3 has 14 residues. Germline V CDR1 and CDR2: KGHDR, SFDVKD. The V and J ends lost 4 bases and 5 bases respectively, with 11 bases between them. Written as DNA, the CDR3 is TGTGCCACCAGTGACCCCGGGACTTATCAGCCCCAGCATTTT. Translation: CATSDPGTYQPQHF.

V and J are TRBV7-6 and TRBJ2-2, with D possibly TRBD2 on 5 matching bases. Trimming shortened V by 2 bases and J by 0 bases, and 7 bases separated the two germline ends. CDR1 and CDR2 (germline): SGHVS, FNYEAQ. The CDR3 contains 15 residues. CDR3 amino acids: CASSLSGPNTGELFF. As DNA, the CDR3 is TGTGCCAGCAGCTTAAGCGGCCCGAACACCGGGGAGCTGTTTTTT.

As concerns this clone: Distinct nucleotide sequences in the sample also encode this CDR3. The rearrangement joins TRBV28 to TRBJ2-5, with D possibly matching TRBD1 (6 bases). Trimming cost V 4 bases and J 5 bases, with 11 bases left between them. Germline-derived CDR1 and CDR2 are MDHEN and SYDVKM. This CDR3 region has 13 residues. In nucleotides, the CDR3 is TGTGCCAGCAGTTCCGGACAGCAGGAGACCCAGTACTTC. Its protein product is CASSSGQQETQYF. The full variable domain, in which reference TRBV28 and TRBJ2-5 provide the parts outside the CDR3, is DVKVTQSSRYLVKRTGEKVFLECVQDMDHENMFWYRQDPGLGLRLIYFSYDVKMKEKGDIPEGYSVSREKKERFSLILESASTNQTSMYLCASSSGQQETQYFGPGTRLLVL.

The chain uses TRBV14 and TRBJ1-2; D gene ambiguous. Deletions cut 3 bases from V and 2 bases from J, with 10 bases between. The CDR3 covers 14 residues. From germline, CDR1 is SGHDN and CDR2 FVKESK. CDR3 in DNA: TGTGCCAGCAGCCAGGACGGGGTGAACTATGGCTACACCTTC. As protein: CASSQDGVNYGYTF.

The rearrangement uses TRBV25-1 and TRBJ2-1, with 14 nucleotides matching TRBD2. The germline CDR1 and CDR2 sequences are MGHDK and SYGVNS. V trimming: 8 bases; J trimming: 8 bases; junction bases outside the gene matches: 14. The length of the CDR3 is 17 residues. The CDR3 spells CASGPHLGTSGRDEQFF. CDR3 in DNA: TGTGCCAGCGGACCCCATCTCGGGACTAGCGGGAGAGATGAGCAGTTCTTC.

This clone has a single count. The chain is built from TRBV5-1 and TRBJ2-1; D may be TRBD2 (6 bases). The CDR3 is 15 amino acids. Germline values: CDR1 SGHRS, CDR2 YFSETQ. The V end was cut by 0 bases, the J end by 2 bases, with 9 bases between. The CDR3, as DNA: TGCGCCAGCAGCTTGGTCGGGGAGGCCTACAATGAGCAGTTCTTC. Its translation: CASSLVGEAYNEQFF.

CDR3 loop: CASSLGGAKNIQYF. The CDR3 DNA follows: TGTGCCAGCAGTTTGGGGGGGGCCAAAAACATTCAGTACTTC. The rearrangement links TRBV6-5 to TRBJ2-4, with 7 bases fitting TRBD2. This CDR3 region has 14 residues. Losses at the gene ends were 4 bases for V and 1 base for J; bases not matched to a gene: 1. Germline-derived CDR1 and CDR2 are MNHEY and SVGAGI.